There are a few counts of the clone carrying this T cell receptor (beta chain). Its target is not known. The authors built TCR beta libraries using iRepertoire HTBI primers and Arm-PCR of CDR3 regions. TCRdb processed the multiplex PCR reads anew with MiXCR; each CDR3 protein has one entry. The table records some 280,000 distinct CDR3 sequences, approximately 20% of them present only once. The data derive from a study of regulatory T cells in long-lasting Graves disease. Study-wide results and caveats: Favored gene segments in persistent disease were TRBV28, TRBJ1-2 and TRBJ2-5.

The CDR3 contains 14 residues. Germline V gene lookup returns CDR1 SGHRS and CDR2 YFSETQ. V lost 0 bases to trimming and J lost 1 base; unmatched junction nucleotides: 1. Time point: persistent/refractory GD, antithyroid drugs over 5 years with positive TRAb. The TCR library was made from RNA extracted from PBMCs. Investigators report Graves' disease was diagnosed under American Thyroid Association guidelines. In Xi'an, China, an endocrinology department was the source of patients. The sample here was peripheral blood mononuclear cells (PBMCs), taken when the disease was refractory, from a patient treated with antithyroid drugs. The origin of this receptor is a female donor with Graves disease. V and J are TRBV5-1 and TRBJ2-7; 7 nucleotides line up with TRBD1. CDR3 sequence: CASSLARGSYEQYF. The DNA of the CDR3 is TGCGCCAGCAGCTTGGCCAGGGGGTCCTACGAGCAGTACTTC.